This paragraph reports one T cell receptor beta chain. These data originate in a study of blood T cell repertoires in COVID-19. Overall study: Sites across the United States, Italy and Spain contributed samples from acute and convalescent COVID-19.

V lost 4 bases, J lost 7 bases, and 4 bases stayed unmatched. Looked up from germline, CDR1 is MNHNY and CDR2 is SVGAGI (reference sequence). This CDR3 region has 13 residues. Original handling: Quantification of nucleated cells was approximated via reference gene primer amplification. The method was immunoSEQ multiplex PCR; TCRdb's version includes in-frame clones alone and lacks a portion of them. Clonal size and the V and J genes are those of that table, whereas D and trimming came from the DNA. The sample holds around 220,000 clones, less than 90% seen once. The chain carries TRBV6-6 and TRBJ1-5, with TRBD1 matching over 7 bases. The receptor was isolated from a man aged 25-45 years with active or convalescent COVID-19. The sample consisted of peripheral blood. CDR3 in amino acids: CASSSDRAQPQHF. The CDR3 bases are TGTGCCAGCAGTTCCGACAGGGCGCAGCCCCAGCATTTT.